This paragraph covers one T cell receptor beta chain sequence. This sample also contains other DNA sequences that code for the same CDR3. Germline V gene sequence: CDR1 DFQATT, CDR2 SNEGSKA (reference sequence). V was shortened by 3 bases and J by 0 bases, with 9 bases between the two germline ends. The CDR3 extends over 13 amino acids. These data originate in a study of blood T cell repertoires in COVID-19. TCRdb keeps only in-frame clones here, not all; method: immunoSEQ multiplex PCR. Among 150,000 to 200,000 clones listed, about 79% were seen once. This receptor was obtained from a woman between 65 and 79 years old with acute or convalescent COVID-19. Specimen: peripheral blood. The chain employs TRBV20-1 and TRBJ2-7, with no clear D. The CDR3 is CSASSGSSYEQYF. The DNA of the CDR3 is TGCAGTGCTAGTTCAGGAAGCTCCTACGAGCAGTACTTC.